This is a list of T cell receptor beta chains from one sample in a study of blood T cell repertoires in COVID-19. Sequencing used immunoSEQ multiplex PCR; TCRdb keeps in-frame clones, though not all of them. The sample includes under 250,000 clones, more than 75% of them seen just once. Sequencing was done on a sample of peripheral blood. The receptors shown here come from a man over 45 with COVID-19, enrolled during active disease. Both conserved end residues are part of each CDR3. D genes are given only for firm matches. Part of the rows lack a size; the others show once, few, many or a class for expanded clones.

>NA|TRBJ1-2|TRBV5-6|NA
CASSLQSNYGYTF
TGTGCCAGCAGCTTGCAGTCTAACTATGGCTACACCTTC
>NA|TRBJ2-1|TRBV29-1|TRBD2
CSGTPGLARNEQFF
TGCAGCGGGACACCGGGACTAGCGAGAAATGAGCAGTTCTTC
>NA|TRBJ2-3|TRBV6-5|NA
CASSYREVTDTQYF
TGTGCCAGCAGTTACAGAGAGGTTACAGATACGCAGTATTTT
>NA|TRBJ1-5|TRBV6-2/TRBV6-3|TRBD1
CASSRDRGLSNQPQHF
TGTGCCAGCAGTCGGGACAGGGGATTGAGCAATCAGCCCCAGCATTTT
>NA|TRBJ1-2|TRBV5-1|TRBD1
CASSWTGGSGDDYGYTF
TGCGCCAGCAGCTGGACAGGGGGCTCAGGGGACGACTATGGCTACACCTTC
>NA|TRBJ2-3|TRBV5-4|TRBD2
CASSLALAGVGDTQYF
TGTGCCAGCAGCTTGGCGTTGGCGGGAGTGGGAGATACGCAGTATTTT
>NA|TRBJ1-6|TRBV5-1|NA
CASSWTFAGRESPLHF
TGCGCCAGCAGCTGGACTTTTGCGGGACGTGAATCACCCCTCCACTTT
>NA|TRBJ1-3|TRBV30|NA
CAWTLASGNTIYF
TGTGCCTGGACCCTGGCCTCTGGAAACACCATATATTTT
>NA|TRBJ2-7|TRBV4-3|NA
CASSQDPRVTYEQYF
TGCGCCAGCAGCCAAGATCCCAGGGTAACCTACGAGCAGTACTTC
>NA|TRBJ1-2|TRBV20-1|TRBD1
CSKQGALFSTF
TGCAGTAAACAGGGGGCACTTTTCTCCACCTTC
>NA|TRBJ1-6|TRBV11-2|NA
CASSLGDSSYNSPLHF
TGTGCCAGCAGCTTAGGTGATAGCTCCTATAATTCACCCCTCCACTTT
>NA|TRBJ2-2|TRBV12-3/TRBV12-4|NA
CANQARATGELFF
TGTGCCAACCAAGCCAGGGCCACCGGGGAGCTGTTTTTT
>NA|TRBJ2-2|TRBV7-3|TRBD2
CASSPLAGSTGELFF
TGTGCCAGCAGCCCACTAGCGGGAAGCACCGGGGAGCTGTTTTTT
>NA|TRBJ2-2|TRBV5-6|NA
CASSIKLAENTGELFF
TGTGCCAGCAGCATCAAACTAGCAGAGAACACCGGGGAGCTGTTTTTT
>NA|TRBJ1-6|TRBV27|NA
CASSLRGGGSPLHF
TGTGCCAGCAGTTTGAGGGGCGGGGGTTCACCCCTCCACTTT
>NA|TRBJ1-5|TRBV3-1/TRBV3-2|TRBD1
CASRTKVKGAPQPQHF
TGTGCCAGCAGGACTAAAGTCAAGGGGGCTCCCCAGCCCCAGCATTTT
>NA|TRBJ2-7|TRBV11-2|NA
CASTFVSAYEQYF
TGTGCCAGCACCTTCGTCTCAGCCTACGAGCAGTACTTC
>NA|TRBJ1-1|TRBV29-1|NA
CSVHRGGNTEAFF
TGCAGCGTTCATCGAGGGGGGAACACTGAAGCTTTCTTT
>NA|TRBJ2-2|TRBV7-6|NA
CASSLDSLYTGELFF
TGTGCCAGCAGCTTAGACAGCCTCTACACCGGGGAGCTGTTTTTT
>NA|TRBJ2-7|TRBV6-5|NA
CASSRKTLSHEQYF
TGTGCCAGCAGTCGGAAGACTCTCAGCCACGAGCAGTACTTC
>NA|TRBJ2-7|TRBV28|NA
CASSSGQIYEQYF
TGTGCCAGCAGTTCTGGTCAGATCTACGAGCAGTACTTC
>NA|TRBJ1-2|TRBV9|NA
CASSGSPTVLNYGYTF
TGTGCCAGCAGCGGATCCCCGACAGTACTGAACTATGGCTACACCTTC
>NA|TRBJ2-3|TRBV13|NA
CASSFQRSTDTQYF
TGTGCCAGCAGCTTCCAGCGGAGCACAGATACGCAGTATTTT
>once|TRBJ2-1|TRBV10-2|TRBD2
CASTITSGRGEQFF
TGCGCCAGCACGATTACTAGCGGGAGAGGAGAGCAGTTCTTC
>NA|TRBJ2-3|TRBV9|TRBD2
CASSRTSGYTDTQYF
TGTGCCAGCAGCCGGACTAGCGGATACACAGATACGCAGTATTTT
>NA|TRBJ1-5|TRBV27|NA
CASSSTLLTGFYGNQPQHF
TGTGCCAGCAGTTCAACCCTATTAACAGGGTTTTATGGCAATCAGCCCCAGCATTTT
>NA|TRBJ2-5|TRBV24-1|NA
CATSDSGPLEETQYF
TGTGCCACCAGTGATAGCGGGCCTCTGGAGGAGACCCAGTACTTC
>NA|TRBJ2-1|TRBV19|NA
CASSIDWEQVGTYNEQFF
TGTGCCAGTAGTATAGATTGGGAACAGGTGGGTACCTACAATGAGCAGTTCTTC
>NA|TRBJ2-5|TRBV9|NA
CASSPRGSGETQYF
TGTGCCAGCAGCCCTCGGGGTTCTGGCGAGACCCAGTACTTC
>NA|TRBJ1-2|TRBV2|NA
CASSEQGFNYGYTF
TGTGCCAGCAGTGAACAGGGATTCAACTATGGCTACACCTTC
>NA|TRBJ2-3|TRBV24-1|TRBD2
CATAGGGTDTQYF
TGTGCCACAGCGGGAGGAGGCACAGATACGCAGTATTTT
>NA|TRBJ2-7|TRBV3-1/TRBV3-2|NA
CASTPILSSYEQYF
TGTGCCAGCACCCCCATACTGAGCTCCTACGAGCAGTACTTC
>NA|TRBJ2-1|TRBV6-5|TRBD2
CASSYSGGYNEQFF
TGTGCCAGCAGTTATAGCGGGGGGTACAATGAGCAGTTCTTC
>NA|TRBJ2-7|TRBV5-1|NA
CASSLVAGGQYEQYF
TGCGCCAGCAGCTTGGTTGCTGGGGGCCAGTACGAGCAGTACTTC
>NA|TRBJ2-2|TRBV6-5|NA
CASTRTTNTGELFF
TGTGCCAGCACCCGAACAACGAACACCGGGGAGCTGTTTTTT
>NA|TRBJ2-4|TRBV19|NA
CASGPGNLAKNIQYF
TGTGCCAGTGGACCGGGGAACCTAGCCAAAAACATTCAGTACTTC